Following are 2 T cell receptor beta chains from one sample sequenced in a study of T cell responses to AZD1222 COVID-19 vaccine. Here immunoSEQ multiplex PCR was the method, and the copy in TCRdb shows in-frame clones only, minus some. Seen here are 55,000 to 85,000 clones, around 83% observed once, and the top ten hold 8% to 10%. This specimen was peripheral blood, taken on day 0 of AZD1222 vaccination. Receptors originate from an adult in good health.

This chain uses TRBV28 with TRBJ1-2, with a tentative D call TRBD1 (5 bases). Deletions cut 6 bases from V and 4 bases from J, with 12 bases between. There are 13 residues in the CDR3. Germline V gene lookup returns CDR1 MDHEN and CDR2 SYDVKM. The CDR3 DNA follows: TGTGCCAGCAGCTACGGGGGAACCTATGGCTACACCTTC. Encoded protein: CASSYGGTYGYTF.

A few counts support this clone. This rearrangement joins TRBV28 to TRBJ1-4; TRBD1 matches at 7 bases. Trimming took 5 bases from V and 2 from J; bases not matched to a gene: 2. This CDR3 is 14 amino acids long. Germline values: CDR1 MDHEN, CDR2 SYDVKM. The CDR3 here is CASSQTGTNEKLFF. As DNA, the CDR3 is TGTGCCAGCAGTCAGACAGGGACTAATGAAAAACTGTTTTTT.